Listed below are T cell receptor beta chains from one sample, sequenced in a study of OX40 agonist ivuxolimab in advanced cancers. The table came from immunoSEQ multiplex PCR; TCRdb's copy has only in-frame clones and leaves some out. Among 65,000 to 100,000 clones listed, 88% were seen once. The material sequenced was CD4+ or CD8+ T cells sorted from blood, taken in a trial of the OX40 agonist ivuxolimab. All receptors come from an adult with an advanced solid tumor such as melanoma, head and neck, liver or kidney cancer. The CDR3 runs from the conserved cysteine through the conserved F or W. The D gene is left open where the match is weak. For some rows the clone size is stated as once, few or many, or as a class when expanded; others skip it.

CASSGSRGGYEQYF TGTGCCAGCAGTGGGTCAAGAGGGGGTTACGAGCAGTACTTC NA TRBJ2-7 NA TRBV2
CASSFRFQPQHF TGTGCCAGCAGCTTTAGGTTTCAGCCCCAGCATTTT medium-sized TRBJ1-5 NA TRBV7-8
CASSQGLSYTDTQYF TGCGCCAGCAGCCAAGGCCTCTCCTACACAGATACGCAGTATTTT NA TRBJ2-3 NA TRBV4-1
CASRSREKLFF TGTGCCAGTAGGTCACGGGAAAAACTGTTTTTT NA TRBJ1-4 NA TRBV19
CASSKLDRGNTEAFF TGTGCCAGCAGCAAATTAGACAGGGGGAACACTGAGGCTTTCTTT NA TRBJ1-1 TRBD1 TRBV5-6
CATQGANEKLFF TGTGCCACCCAGGGGGCTAATGAAAAACTGTTTTTT NA TRBJ1-4 TRBD1 TRBV28
CASSISTGKDTQYF TGTGCCAGTAGTATCTCGACAGGGAAAGATACGCAGTATTTT NA TRBJ2-3 TRBD1 TRBV19
CASSSRGRRDPQYF TGTGCCAGTAGTAGCAGGGGGCGAAGGGATCCGCAGTATTTT NA TRBJ2-3 TRBD1 TRBV19
CASSRPLGQETQYF TGTGCCAGCAGCCGCCCTCTCGGACAAGAGACCCAGTACTTC NA TRBJ2-5 NA TRBV11-2
CASSPGTNNEQFF TGCGCCAGCAGCCCCGGGACTAACAATGAGCAGTTCTTC NA TRBJ2-1 TRBD2 TRBV5-1
CAGGRGATYEQYF TGTGCCGGAGGGCGGGGGGCGACCTACGAGCAGTACTTC NA TRBJ2-7 TRBD2 TRBV28
CASSAISGGNTEAFF TGTGCCAGCAGTGCTATATCAGGGGGCAACACTGAAGCTTTCTTT NA TRBJ1-1 TRBD1 TRBV6-4
CASSSGQQEQFF TGTGCCAGCAGCTCGGGACAGCAGGAGCAGTTCTTC NA TRBJ2-1 TRBD1 TRBV7-2
CASSLPSKETQYF TGTGCCAGCAGCTTACCCTCCAAAGAGACCCAGTACTTC NA TRBJ2-5 NA TRBV7-2
CASSLSLRQGNTGELFF TGTGCCAGCAGCCTTTCCCTTAGACAGGGGAACACCGGGGAGCTGTTTTTT NA TRBJ2-2 TRBD1 TRBV5-4
CASSFEVGNQPQHF TGTGCCAGCAGTTTTGAGGTTGGCAATCAGCCCCAGCATTTT NA TRBJ1-5 NA TRBV28
CASSNGLAGGPGLNEQFF TGTGCCAGTAGTAACGGACTAGCGGGAGGGCCGGGACTCAATGAGCAGTTCTTC NA TRBJ2-1 TRBD2 TRBV19
CASSLAQGKYEQYF TGTGCCAGCAGCTTAGCACAGGGGAAGTACGAGCAGTACTTC NA TRBJ2-7 TRBD1 TRBV7-6
CASSRGQGMNTEAFF TGTGCCAGCTCGCGCGGACAGGGGATGAACACTGAAGCTTTCTTT NA TRBJ1-1 TRBD1 TRBV18
CASSYTRSSGNTIYF TGTGCCAGCAGTTATACCAGGAGCTCTGGAAACACCATATATTTT NA TRBJ1-3 NA TRBV28
CASQDDRSTDTQYF TGTGCCAGCCAGGACGACCGTTCCACAGATACGCAGTATTTT NA TRBJ2-3 NA TRBV19
CAWRPGGWHEQYF TGTGCCTGGAGGCCAGGGGGGTGGCACGAGCAGTACTTC NA TRBJ2-7 NA TRBV30
CASSGRETQYF TGTGCCAGCTCCGGCAGGGAGACCCAGTACTTC NA TRBJ2-5 NA TRBV18
CASSLIASGETQYF TGTGCCAGCAGCTTAATAGCTAGCGGAGAGACCCAGTACTTC few TRBJ2-5 TRBD2 TRBV7-6
CASRETGGMYNEQFF TGTGCCAGCAGAGAGACGGGAGGGATGTACAATGAGCAGTTCTTC NA TRBJ2-1 TRBD2 TRBV6-6
CARGPGDGTYEQYF TGTGCCAGAGGCCCTGGGGACGGCACCTACGAGCAGTACTTC NA TRBJ2-7 NA TRBV7-5
CASSAGDYGYTF TGTGCCAGCAGTGCGGGGGACTATGGCTACACCTTC NA TRBJ1-2 NA TRBV6-1
CASSFYANNQPQHF TGTGCCAGCAGCTTTTACGCGAACAATCAGCCCCAGCATTTT NA TRBJ1-5 NA TRBV5-6
CASSPYGTGETDTQYF TGTGCCAGCAGTCCCTATGGGACAGGGGAGACAGATACGCAGTATTTT NA TRBJ2-3 TRBD1 TRBV27
CASSESGVNQPQHF TGCGCCAGCAGTGAGTCAGGGGTAAATCAGCCCCAGCATTTT NA TRBJ1-5 NA TRBV5-1
CASSFEGSTDTQYF TGTGCCAGCAGCTTCGAGGGGAGCACAGATACGCAGTATTTT once TRBJ2-3 NA TRBV5-4
CASSISGNNEQFF TGTGCCAGCAGCATTAGCGGCAACAATGAGCAGTTCTTC NA TRBJ2-1 NA TRBV7-3
CATSQEPTDTQYF TGTGCCACTTCTCAGGAGCCGACAGATACGCAGTATTTT NA TRBJ2-3 NA TRBV27
CASSPGLAGKGQETQYF TGTGCCAGCAGCCCCGGACTAGCGGGAAAGGGTCAAGAGACCCAGTACTTC NA TRBJ2-5 TRBD2 TRBV5-8
CASSLGGGIYYNEQFF TGTGCCAGCAGCTTGGGAGGGGGGATTTATTACAATGAGCAGTTCTTC NA TRBJ2-1 NA TRBV5-6
CASSRILAGSYEQYF TGTGCCAGCAGCCGTATACTAGCGGGTAGCTACGAGCAGTACTTC NA TRBJ2-7 TRBD2 TRBV14
CASSWTAEAFF TGTGCCAGCAGTTGGACCGCTGAAGCTTTCTTT few TRBJ1-1 NA TRBV28
CSVRETLSSYEQYF TGCAGCGTCAGGGAGACTTTAAGCTCCTACGAGCAGTACTTC NA TRBJ2-7 NA TRBV29-1
CASSLVAGSNNEKLFF TGTGCCAGCAGCTTAGTCGCCGGGTCCAATAATGAAAAACTGTTTTTT NA TRBJ1-4 NA TRBV7-2
CATSVGLVSNEQYF TGTGCCACCAGCGTTGGACTAGTTTCCAACGAGCAGTACTTC NA TRBJ2-7 TRBD2 TRBV15
CASSLWNEKLFF TGTGCCAGCAGCTTATGGAATGAAAAACTGTTTTTT NA TRBJ1-4 NA TRBV7-6